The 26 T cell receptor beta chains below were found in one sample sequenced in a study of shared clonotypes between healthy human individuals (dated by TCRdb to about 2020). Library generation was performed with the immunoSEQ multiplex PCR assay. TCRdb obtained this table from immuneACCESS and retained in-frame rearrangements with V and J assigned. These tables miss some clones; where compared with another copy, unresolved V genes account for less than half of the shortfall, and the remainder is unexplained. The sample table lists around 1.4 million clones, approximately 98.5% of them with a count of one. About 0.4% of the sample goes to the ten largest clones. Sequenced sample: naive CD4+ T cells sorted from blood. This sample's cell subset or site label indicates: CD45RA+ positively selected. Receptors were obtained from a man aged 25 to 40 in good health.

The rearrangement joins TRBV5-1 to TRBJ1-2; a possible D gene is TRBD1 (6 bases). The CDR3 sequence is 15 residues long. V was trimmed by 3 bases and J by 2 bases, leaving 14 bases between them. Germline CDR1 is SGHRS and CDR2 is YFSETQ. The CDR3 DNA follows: TGCGCCAGCAGCTCGAGAGGACAGCCGAACTATGGCTACACCTTC. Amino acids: CASSSRGQPNYGYTF. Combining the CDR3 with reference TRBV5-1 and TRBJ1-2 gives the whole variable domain KAGVTQTPRYLIKTRGQQVTLSCSPISGHRSVSWYQQTPGQGLQFLFEYFSETQRNKGNFPGRFSGRQFSNSRSEMNVSTLELGDSALYLCASSSRGQPNYGYTFGSGTRLTVV.

This chain's CDR3 is CASSPQSKSGLAAYEQYF. CDR3 coding DNA: TGTGCCAGCAGCCCCCAGAGTAAGTCGGGACTAGCGGCATACGAGCAGTACTTC. This chain uses TRBV9 with TRBJ2-7; 11 bases are shared with TRBD2. Germline CDR1 reads SGDLS; CDR2 reads YYNGEE. This CDR3 region has 18 residues. The V gene end was trimmed by 4 bases and the J gene end by 4 bases; junction bases not matched to a gene: 16.

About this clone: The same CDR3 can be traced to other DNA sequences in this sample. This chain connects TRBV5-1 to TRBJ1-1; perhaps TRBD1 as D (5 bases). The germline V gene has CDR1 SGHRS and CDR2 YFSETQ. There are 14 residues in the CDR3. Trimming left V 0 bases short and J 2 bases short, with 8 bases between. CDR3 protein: CASSLDRLNTEAFF. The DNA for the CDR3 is TGCGCCAGCAGCTTGGACAGGCTAAACACTGAAGCTTTCTTT.

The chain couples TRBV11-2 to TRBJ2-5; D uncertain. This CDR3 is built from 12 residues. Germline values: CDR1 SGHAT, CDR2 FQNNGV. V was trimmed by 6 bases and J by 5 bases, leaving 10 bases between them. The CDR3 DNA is TGTGCCAGCAGTCTGGAGTGGGAGACCCAGTACTTC. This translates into CASSLEWETQYF. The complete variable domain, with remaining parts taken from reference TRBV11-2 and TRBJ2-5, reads EAGVAQSPRYKIIEKRQSVAFWCNPISGHATLYWYQQILGQGPKLLIQFQNNGVVDDSQLPKDRFSAERLKGVDSTLKIQPAKLEDSAVYLCASSLEWETQYFGPGTRLLVL.

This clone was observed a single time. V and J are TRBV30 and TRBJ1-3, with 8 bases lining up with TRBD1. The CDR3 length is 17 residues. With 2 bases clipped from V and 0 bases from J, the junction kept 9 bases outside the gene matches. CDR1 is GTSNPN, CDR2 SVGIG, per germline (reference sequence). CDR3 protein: CAWSRWDRSHSGNTIYF. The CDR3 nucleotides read TGTGCCTGGAGTCGGTGGGACAGGAGCCACTCTGGAAACACCATATATTTT.

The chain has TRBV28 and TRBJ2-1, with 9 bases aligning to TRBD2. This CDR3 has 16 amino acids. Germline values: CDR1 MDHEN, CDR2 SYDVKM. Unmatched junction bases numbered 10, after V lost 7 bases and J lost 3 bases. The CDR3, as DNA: TGTGCCAGCACCCACCGCCTAGCGGGGTTCTACAATGAGCAGTTCTTC. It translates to CASTHRLAGFYNEQFF.

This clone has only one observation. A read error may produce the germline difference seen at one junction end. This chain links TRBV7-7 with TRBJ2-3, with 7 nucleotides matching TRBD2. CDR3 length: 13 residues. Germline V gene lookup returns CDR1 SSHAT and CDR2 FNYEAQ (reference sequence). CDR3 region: CASSPSGADTQYF. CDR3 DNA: TGTGCTAGCAGCCCAAGCGGGGCAGATACGCAGTATTTT.

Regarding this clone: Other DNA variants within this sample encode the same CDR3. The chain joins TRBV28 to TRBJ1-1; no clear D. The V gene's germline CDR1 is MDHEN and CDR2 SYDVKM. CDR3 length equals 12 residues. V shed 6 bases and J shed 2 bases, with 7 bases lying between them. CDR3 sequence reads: CASSPYNTEAFF. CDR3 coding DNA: TGTGCCAGCAGCCCGTACAACACTGAAGCTTTCTTT.

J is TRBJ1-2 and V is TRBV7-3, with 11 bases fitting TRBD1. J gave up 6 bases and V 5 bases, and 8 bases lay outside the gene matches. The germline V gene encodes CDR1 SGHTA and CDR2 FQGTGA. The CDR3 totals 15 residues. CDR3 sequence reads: CASSEGGQGVNGYTF. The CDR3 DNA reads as TGTGCCAGCAGCGAAGGGGGACAGGGGGTCAATGGCTACACCTTC.

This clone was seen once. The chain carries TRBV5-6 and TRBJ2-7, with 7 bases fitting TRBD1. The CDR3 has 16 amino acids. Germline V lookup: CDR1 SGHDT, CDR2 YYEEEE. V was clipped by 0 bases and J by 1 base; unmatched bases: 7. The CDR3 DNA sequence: TGTGCCAGCAGCTTGGGGGACAGACTCATTTCCTACGAGCAGTACTTC. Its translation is CASSLGDRLISYEQYF. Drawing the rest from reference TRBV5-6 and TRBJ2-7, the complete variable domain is DAGVTQSPTHLIKTRGQQVTLRCSPKSGHDTVSWYQQALGQGPQFIFQYYEEEERQRGNFPDRFSGHQFPNYSSELNVNALLLGDSALYLCASSLGDRLISYEQYFGPGTRLTVT.

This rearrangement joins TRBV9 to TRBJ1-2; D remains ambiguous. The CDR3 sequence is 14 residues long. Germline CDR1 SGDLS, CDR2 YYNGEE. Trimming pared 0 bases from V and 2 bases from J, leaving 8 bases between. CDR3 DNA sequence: TGTGCCAGCAGCGTAGGTCTGACCAACTATGGCTACACCTTC. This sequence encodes CASSVGLTNYGYTF.

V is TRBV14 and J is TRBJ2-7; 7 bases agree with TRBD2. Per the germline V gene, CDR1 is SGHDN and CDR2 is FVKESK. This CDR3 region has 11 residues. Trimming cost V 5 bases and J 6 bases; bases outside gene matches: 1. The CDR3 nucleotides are TGTGCCAGCAGCTCGGGGGGCGAGCAGTACTTC. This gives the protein CASSSGGEQYF.

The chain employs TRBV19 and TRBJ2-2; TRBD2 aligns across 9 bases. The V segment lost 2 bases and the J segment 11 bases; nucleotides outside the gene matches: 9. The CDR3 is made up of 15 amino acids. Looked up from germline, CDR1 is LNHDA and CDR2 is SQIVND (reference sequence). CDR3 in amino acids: CASSIREGLAGELFF. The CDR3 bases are TGTGCCAGTAGTATAAGGGAGGGACTAGCTGGAGAGCTGTTTTTT.

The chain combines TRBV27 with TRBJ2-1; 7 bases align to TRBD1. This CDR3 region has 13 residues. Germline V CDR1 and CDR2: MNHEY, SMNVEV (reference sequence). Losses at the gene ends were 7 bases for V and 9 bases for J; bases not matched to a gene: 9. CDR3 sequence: CASKLQGPGEQFF. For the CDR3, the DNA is TGTGCCAGCAAGCTACAGGGGCCGGGTGAGCAGTTCTTC.

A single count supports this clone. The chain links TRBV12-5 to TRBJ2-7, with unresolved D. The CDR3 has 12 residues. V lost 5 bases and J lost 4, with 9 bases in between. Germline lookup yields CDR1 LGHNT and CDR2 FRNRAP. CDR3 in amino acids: CASGRDSYEQYF. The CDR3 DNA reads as TGTGCTAGTGGTCGTGACTCTTACGAGCAGTACTTC.

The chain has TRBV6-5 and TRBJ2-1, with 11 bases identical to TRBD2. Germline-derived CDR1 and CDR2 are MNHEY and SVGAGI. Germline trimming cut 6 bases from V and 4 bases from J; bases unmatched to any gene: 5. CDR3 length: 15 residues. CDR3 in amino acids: CASRTRLAGYNEQFF. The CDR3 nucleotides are TGTGCCAGCAGGACCAGACTAGCGGGGTACAATGAGCAGTTCTTC.

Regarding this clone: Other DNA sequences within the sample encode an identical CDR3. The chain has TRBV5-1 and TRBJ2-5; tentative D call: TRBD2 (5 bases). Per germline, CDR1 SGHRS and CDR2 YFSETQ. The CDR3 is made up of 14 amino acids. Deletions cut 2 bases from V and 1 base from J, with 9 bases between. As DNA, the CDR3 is TGCGCCAGCAGCTTCGGTACTAGCCAAGAGACCCAGTACTTC. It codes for CASSFGTSQETQYF.

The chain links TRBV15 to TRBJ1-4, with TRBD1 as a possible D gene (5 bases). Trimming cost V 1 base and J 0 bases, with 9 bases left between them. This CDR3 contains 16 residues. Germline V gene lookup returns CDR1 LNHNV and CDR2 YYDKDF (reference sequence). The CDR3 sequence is CATSRGGGATNEKLFF. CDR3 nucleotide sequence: TGTGCCACCAGCAGAGGCGGGGGGGCAACTAATGAAAAACTGTTTTTT. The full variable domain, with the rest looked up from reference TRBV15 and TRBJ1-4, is DAMVIQNPRYQVTQFGKPVTLSCSQTLNHNVMYWYQQKSSQAPKLLFHYYDKDFNNEADTPDNFQSRRPNTSFCFLDIRSPGLGDTAMYLCATSRGGGATNEKLFFGSGTQLSVL.

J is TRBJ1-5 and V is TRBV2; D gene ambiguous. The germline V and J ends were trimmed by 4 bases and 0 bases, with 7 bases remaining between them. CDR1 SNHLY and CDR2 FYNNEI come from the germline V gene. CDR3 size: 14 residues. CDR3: CASSAGYSNQPQHF. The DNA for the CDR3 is TGTGCCAGCAGTGCTGGCTATAGCAATCAGCCCCAGCATTTT.

As DNA, the CDR3 is TGTGCCAGCAGCGTCACGGGAGGGGGCGACACTGAAGCTTTCTTT. Translation gives CASSVTGGGDTEAFF. The rearrangement joins TRBV5-5 to TRBJ1-1, with TRBD1 matching 7 bases. V gave up 4 bases and J gave up 3 bases; unmatched junction bases: 9. Germline CDR1 reads SGHKS; CDR2 reads YYEKEE (reference sequence). There are 15 residues in the CDR3.

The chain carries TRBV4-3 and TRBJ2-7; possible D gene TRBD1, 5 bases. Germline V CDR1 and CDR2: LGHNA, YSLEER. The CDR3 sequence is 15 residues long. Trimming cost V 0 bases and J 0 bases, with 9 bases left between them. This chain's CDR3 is CASSQDSQGSYEQYF. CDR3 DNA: TGCGCCAGCAGCCAAGATAGTCAGGGCTCCTACGAGCAGTACTTC.

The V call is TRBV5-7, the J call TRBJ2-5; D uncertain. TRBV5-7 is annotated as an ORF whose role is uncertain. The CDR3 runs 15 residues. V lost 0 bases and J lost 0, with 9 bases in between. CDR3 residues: CASSLGRRYQETQYF. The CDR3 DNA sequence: TGTGCCAGCAGCTTGGGACGGCGGTACCAAGAGACCCAGTACTTC.

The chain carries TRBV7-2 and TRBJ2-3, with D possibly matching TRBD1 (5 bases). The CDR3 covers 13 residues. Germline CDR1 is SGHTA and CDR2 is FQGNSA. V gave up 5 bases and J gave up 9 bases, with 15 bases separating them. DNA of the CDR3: TGTGCCAGCAGCGGGATGATGGGGCACACGCAGTATTTT. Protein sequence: CASSGMMGHTQYF.

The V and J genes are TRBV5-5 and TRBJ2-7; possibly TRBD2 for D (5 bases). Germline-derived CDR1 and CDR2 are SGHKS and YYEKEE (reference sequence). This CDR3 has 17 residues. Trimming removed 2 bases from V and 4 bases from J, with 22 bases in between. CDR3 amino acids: CASSFTPGVGESYEQYF. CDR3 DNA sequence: TGTGCCAGCAGCTTTACCCCCGGGGTAGGAGAGTCGTACGAGCAGTACTTC.

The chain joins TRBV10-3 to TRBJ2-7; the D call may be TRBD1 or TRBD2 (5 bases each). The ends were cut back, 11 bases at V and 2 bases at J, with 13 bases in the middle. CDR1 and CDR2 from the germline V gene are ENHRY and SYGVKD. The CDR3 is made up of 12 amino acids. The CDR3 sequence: CASRDAAYEQYF. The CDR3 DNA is TGTGCCTCCCGGGACGCCGCCTACGAGCAGTACTTC.

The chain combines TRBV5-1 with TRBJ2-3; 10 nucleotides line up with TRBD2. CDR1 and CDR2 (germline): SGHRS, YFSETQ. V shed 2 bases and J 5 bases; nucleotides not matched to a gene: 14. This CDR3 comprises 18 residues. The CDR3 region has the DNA TGCGCCAGCAGCTTAGGCCGGGACAGCGGGAGGGCTGGAGATACGCAGTATTTT. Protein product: CASSLGRDSGRAGDTQYF. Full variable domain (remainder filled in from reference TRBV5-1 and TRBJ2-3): KAGVTQTPRYLIKTRGQQVTLSCSPISGHRSVSWYQQTPGQGLQFLFEYFSETQRNKGNFPGRFSGRQFSNSRSEMNVSTLELGDSALYLCASSLGRDSGRAGDTQYFGPGTRLTVL.